These 7 T cell receptor beta chains were all obtained from the same sample, sequenced in a study of control samples from healthy donors and cancer patients. Using immunoSEQ multiplex PCR, the repertoire was profiled, and TCRdb retains in-frame clones only, with some absent. This table has about 94,000 clones, roughly nine tenths appearing once. The specimen sequenced was blood. The source is a woman aged 18-29 years in good health.

This clone was recorded once. The CDR3 coding sequence is TGTGCCAGTACCGGGACAGGGTTTACCGGGGAGCTGTTTTTT. As protein: CASTGTGFTGELFF. J is TRBJ2-2 and V is TRBV19; TRBD1 agrees at 9 bases. CDR3 length: 14 residues. With 7 bases clipped from V and 5 bases from J, the junction kept 5 bases outside the gene matches. CDR1 is LNHDA and CDR2 is SQIVND in the germline V gene (reference sequence).

CDR3 protein: CASSFLQGRETQYF. CDR3 DNA: TGTGCCAGCAGTTTTTTACAGGGCCGGGAGACCCAGTACTTC. The chain is built from TRBV28 and TRBJ2-5; weak D call: TRBD1 (6 bases). Trimming stripped 3 bases from V and 5 bases from J, with 13 bases between. Germline CDR1 reads MDHEN; CDR2 reads SYDVKM. The CDR3 is made up of 14 amino acids.

The chain links TRBV2 to TRBJ1-6, with TRBD1 as a possible D gene (5 bases). With 6 bases removed from V and 6 bases from J, the gap between germline ends came to 12 bases. Germline lookup yields CDR1 SNHLY and CDR2 FYNNEI. The length of the CDR3 is 14 residues. This chain's CDR3 is CASRPGAPNSPLHF. In DNA form, the CDR3 reads TGTGCCAGCAGGCCCGGGGCTCCTAATTCACCCCTCCACTTT. Variable domain in full (rest from reference TRBV2 and TRBJ1-6): EPEVTQTPSHQVTQMGQEVILRCVPISNHLYFYWYRQILGQKVEFLVSFYNNEISEKSEIFDDQFSVERPDGSNFTLKIRSTKLEDSAMYFCASRPGAPNSPLHFGNGTRLTVT.

The chain couples TRBV7-9 to TRBJ2-7; 8 bases line up with TRBD2. Germline CDR1 reads SEHNR; CDR2 reads FQNEAQ (reference sequence). V trimming: 7 bases; J trimming: 6 bases; junction bases outside the gene matches: 11. The CDR3 covers 14 residues. CDR3 bases: TGTGCCAGCAAGCCGGGACTAGACGCTGCCGAGCAGTACTTC. Amino acids: CASKPGLDAAEQYF.

The gene calls are TRBV12-3 or TRBV12-4 and TRBJ1-1; D not resolved. The CDR3 covers 12 residues. With 4 bases removed from V and 1 base from J, the gap between germline ends came to 4 bases. The CDR3 here is CASSWGNTEAFF. DNA of the CDR3: TGTGCCAGCAGTTGGGGGAACACTGAAGCTTTCTTT.

This clone was seen a handful of times. The rearrangement uses TRBV3-1 (or the pseudogene TRBV3-2) and TRBJ2-7, with D tentatively TRBD2 (5 bases). Germline CDR1 reads LGHDT; CDR2 reads YNNKEL (reference sequence). V was shortened by 1 base and J by 1 base, with 20 bases between the two germline ends. The CDR3 contains 18 residues. CDR3 in DNA: TGTGCCAGCAGCCAAGGTCCGATAGTAGCGCCCTCTTCCTACGAGCAGTACTTC. Translating gives CASSQGPIVAPSSYEQYF.

The rearrangement links TRBV5-4 to TRBJ2-7, with D tentatively TRBD1 (5 bases). The CDR3 totals 13 residues. Trimming took 6 bases from V and 5 from J, leaving 15 bases between them. CDR1 and CDR2 from the germline V gene are SGHNT and YYREEE (reference sequence). DNA for the CDR3: TGTGCCAGCACCTCCCCAGGGCGCGACGAGCAGTACTTC. Its translation is CASTSPGRDEQYF.